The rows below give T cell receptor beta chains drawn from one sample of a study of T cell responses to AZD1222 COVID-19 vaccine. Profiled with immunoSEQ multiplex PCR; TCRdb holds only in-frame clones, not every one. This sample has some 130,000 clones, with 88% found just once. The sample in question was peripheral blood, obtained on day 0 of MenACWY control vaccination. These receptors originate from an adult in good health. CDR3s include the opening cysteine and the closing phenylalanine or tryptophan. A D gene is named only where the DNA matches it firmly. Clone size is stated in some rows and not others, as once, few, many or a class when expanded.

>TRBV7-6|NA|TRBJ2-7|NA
CASSLGGESSYEQYF
TGTGCCAGCAGCTTAGGCGGGGAAAGCTCCTACGAGCAGTACTTC
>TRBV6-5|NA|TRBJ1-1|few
CASSYGQNTEAFF
TGTGCCAGCAGTTACGGTCAGAACACTGAAGCTTTCTTT
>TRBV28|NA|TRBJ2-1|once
CATETGPRANEQFF
TGTGCCACGGAGACCGGGCCCAGGGCCAATGAGCAGTTCTTC
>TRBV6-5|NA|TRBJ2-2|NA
CASSYPGGLDTGELFF
TGTGCCAGCAGTTACCCCGGGGGACTCGACACCGGGGAGCTGTTTTTT
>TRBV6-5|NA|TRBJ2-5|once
CASSTPGLQETQYF
TGTGCCAGCAGTACGCCGGGACTGCAAGAGACCCAGTACTTC
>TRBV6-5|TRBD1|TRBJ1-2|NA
CASSPQGPIYGYTF
TGTGCCAGCAGCCCACAGGGGCCCATCTATGGCTACACCTTC
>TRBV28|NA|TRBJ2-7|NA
CASSFLTRTASGEQYF
TGTGCCAGCAGTTTCCTTACCCGGACTGCGTCGGGGGAGCAGTACTTC
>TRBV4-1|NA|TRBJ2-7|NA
CASSQTGGEQYF
TGCGCCAGCAGCCAAACGGGCGGCGAGCAGTACTTC
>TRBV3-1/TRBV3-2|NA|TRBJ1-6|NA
CASTQTGDRSPLHF
TGTGCCAGCACCCAAACGGGGGATCGATCACCCCTCCACTTT
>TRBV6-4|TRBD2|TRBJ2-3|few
CASSDGRAGDTQYF
TGTGCCAGCAGTGACGGGAGGGCTGGTGATACGCAGTATTTT
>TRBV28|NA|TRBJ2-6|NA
CASSQHSGASGANVLTF
TGTGCCAGCAGTCAACACTCCGGGGCCTCTGGGGCCAACGTCCTGACTTTC
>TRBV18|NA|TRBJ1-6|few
CASSLTPIPSSYNSPLHF
TGTGCCAGCTCTCTTACACCCATCCCGAGCTCCTATAATTCACCCCTCCACTTT
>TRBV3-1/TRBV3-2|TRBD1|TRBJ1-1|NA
CASSQDSPSPTGGAEAFF
TGTGCCAGCAGCCAAGATTCCCCGTCACCGACAGGGGGCGCTGAAGCTTTCTTT
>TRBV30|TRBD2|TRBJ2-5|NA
CAWSGPGRTSGIKETQYF
TGTGCCTGGAGTGGACCCGGCCGGACTAGCGGGATCAAGGAGACCCAGTACTTC
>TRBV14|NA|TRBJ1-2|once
CASSQDRWGNYGYTF
TGTGCCAGCAGCCAAGATCGGTGGGGCAACTATGGCTACACCTTC
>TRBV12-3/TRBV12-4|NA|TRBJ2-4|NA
CASSLGAKNIQYF
TGTGCCAGCAGTTTGGGTGCCAAAAACATTCAGTACTTC
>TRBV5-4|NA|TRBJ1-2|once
CASSLGQLASYTF
TGTGCCAGCAGCTTAGGTCAGCTTGCCAGCTACACCTTC
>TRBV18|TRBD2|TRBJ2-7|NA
CASSRKLAEHYEQYF
TGTGCCAGCTCACGCAAACTAGCGGAACACTACGAGCAGTACTTC
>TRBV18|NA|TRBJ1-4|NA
CASSNTRGRSNEKLFF
TGTGCCAGCTCAAACACTCGAGGACGGAGTAATGAAAAACTGTTTTTT
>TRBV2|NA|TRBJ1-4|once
CASSADRRLGEKLFF
TGTGCCAGCAGTGCCGACAGGCGACTAGGTGAAAAACTGTTTTTT
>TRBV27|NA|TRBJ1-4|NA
CASNGSIQSTNEKLFF
TGTGCCAGCAACGGGTCCATTCAATCGACTAATGAAAAACTGTTTTTT
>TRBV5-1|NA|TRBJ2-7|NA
CASSSPESSREQYF
TGCGCCAGCAGCTCCCCAGAGTCTTCGCGCGAGCAGTACTTC
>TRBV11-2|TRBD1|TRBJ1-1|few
CASSLWTGQTEAFF
TGTGCCAGCAGCTTATGGACAGGGCAAACTGAAGCTTTCTTT
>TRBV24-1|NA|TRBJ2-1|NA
CATSGPEGVSYNEQFF
TGTGCCACCAGCGGACCGGAAGGAGTCTCCTACAATGAGCAGTTCTTC
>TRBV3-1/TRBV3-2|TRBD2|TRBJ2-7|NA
CASSHRAAGVIEQYF
TGTGCCAGCAGCCATCGGGCAGCGGGAGTGATTGAGCAGTACTTC
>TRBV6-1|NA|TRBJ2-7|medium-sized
CASSEVPEAPYEQYF
TGTGCCAGCAGTGAAGTCCCGGAGGCCCCCTACGAGCAGTACTTC
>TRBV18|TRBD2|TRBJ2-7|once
CASSLGRVYEQYF
TGTGCCAGCTCCCTCGGGAGGGTCTACGAGCAGTACTTC
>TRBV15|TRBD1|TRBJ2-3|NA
CATSSRTGASTDTQYF
TGTGCCACCAGCTCCCGGACAGGGGCTAGCACAGATACGCAGTATTTT
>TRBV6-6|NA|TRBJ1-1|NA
CAGGEMNTEAFF
TGTGCCGGGGGGGAGATGAACACTGAAGCTTTCTTT
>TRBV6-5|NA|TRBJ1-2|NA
CASSLGGRLDGYTF
TGTGCCAGCAGCCTCGGGGGTAGGCTGGATGGCTACACCTTC
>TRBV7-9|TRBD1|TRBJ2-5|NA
CASRLAGGLETQYF
TGTGCCAGCAGGCTGGCAGGGGGCCTAGAGACCCAGTACTTC
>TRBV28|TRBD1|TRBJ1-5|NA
CASNRFGRGERQPQHF
TGTGCCAGCAATAGGTTTGGCAGGGGGGAGCGGCAGCCCCAGCATTTT
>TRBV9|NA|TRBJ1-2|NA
CASSVGPEGGYTF
TGTGCCAGCAGCGTAGGTCCAGAGGGAGGCTACACCTTC
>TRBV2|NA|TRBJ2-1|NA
CASTTSRYSYNEQFF
TGTGCCAGCACGACGTCCCGATACTCCTACAATGAGCAGTTCTTC
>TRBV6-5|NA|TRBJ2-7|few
CASSYSRPVDGYEQYF
TGTGCCAGCAGTTACTCACGGCCCGTCGATGGCTACGAGCAGTACTTC
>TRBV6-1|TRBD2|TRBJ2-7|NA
CASSKGLAGPSYEQYF
TGTGCCAGCAGTAAAGGACTAGCGGGCCCCTCCTACGAGCAGTACTTC
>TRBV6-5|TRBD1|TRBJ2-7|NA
CASRPTGAGYEQYF
TGTGCCAGCAGGCCGACAGGGGCGGGCTACGAGCAGTACTTC
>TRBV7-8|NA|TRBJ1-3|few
CASSLASGRYVENTIYF
TGTGCCAGCAGCTTAGCCTCAGGCCGATATGTGGAGAACACCATATATTTT
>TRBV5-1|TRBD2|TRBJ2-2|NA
CASSLLVRVSGVAGELFF
TGCGCCAGCAGCTTGTTAGTCCGCGTTAGCGGGGTCGCCGGGGAGCTGTTTTTT
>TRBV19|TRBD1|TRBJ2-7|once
CASSTHRGPGEQYF
TGTGCCAGTAGTACTCACAGGGGGCCCGGCGAGCAGTACTTC
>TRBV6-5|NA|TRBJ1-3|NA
CASSYDTGGNTIYF
TGTGCCAGCAGTTACGATACAGGCGGAAACACCATATATTTT
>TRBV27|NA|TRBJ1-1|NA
CASSPWGETKAFF
TGTGCCAGCAGTCCCTGGGGGGAAACGAAAGCTTTCTTT
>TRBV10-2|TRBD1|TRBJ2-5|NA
CASSEIRGRRETQYF
TGCGCCAGCTCAGAGATTAGGGGGCGCAGGGAGACCCAGTACTTC
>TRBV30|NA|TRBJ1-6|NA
CACFSSYNSPLHF
TGTGCCTGCTTTAGCTCCTATAATTCACCCCTCCACTTT
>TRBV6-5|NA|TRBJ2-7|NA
CASSAGQSSYEQYF
TGTGCCAGCAGCGCAGGACAAAGCTCCTACGAGCAGTACTTC
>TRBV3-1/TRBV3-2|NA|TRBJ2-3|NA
CASSQDQRGGSTDTQYF
TGTGCCAGCAGCCAAGATCAACGGGGCGGGAGCACAGATACGCAGTATTTT
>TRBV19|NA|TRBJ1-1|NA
CASSMSVLPNTEAFF
TGTGCCAGTAGTATGTCGGTTCTCCCGAACACTGAAGCTTTCTTT
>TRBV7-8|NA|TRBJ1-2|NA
CASRPQVHGNYGYTF
TGTGCCAGCAGGCCCCAGGTACACGGTAACTATGGCTACACCTTC
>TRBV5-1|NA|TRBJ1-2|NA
CASSSIQGIYGYTF
TGCGCCAGCAGCTCGATTCAAGGAATCTATGGCTACACCTTC
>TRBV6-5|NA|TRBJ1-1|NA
CASRAGAEAFF
TGTGCCAGCAGGGCGGGAGCTGAAGCTTTCTTT